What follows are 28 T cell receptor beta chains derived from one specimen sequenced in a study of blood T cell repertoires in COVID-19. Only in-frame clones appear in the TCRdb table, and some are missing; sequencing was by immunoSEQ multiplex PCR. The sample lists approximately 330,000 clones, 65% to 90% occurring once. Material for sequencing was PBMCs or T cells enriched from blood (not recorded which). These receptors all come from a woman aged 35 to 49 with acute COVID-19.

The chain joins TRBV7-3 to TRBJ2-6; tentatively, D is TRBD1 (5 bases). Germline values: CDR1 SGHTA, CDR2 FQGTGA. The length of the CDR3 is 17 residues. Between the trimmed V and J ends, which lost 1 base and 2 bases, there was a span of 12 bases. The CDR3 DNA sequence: TGTGCCAGCAGCTTAAGGGGTGGCAGGGCTGGGGCCAACGTCCTGACTTTC. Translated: CASSLRGGRAGANVLTF.

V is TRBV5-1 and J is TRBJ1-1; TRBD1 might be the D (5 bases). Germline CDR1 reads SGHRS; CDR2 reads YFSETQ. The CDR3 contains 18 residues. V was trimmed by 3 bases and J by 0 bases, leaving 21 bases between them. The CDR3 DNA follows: TGCGCCAGCAGCTACGAAAGTTCAGGGTATCGCATGAACACTGAAGCTTTCTTT. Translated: CASSYESSGYRMNTEAFF.

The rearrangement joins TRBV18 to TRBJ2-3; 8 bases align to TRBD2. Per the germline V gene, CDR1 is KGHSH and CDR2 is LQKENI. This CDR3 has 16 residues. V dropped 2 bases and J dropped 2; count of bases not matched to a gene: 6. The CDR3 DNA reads TGTGCCAGCTCACCAATAGAGCGGGAGCTCACAGATACGCAGTATTTT. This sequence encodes CASSPIERELTDTQYF.

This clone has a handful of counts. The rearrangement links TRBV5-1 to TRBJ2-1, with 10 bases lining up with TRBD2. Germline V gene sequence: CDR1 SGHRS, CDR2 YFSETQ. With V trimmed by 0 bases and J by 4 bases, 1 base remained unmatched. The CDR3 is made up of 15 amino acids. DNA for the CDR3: TGCGCCAGCAGCTTGGCTAGCGGGAGTTACAATGAGCAGTTCTTC. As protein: CASSLASGSYNEQFF. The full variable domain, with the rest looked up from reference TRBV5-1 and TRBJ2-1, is KAGVTQTPRYLIKTRGQQVTLSCSPISGHRSVSWYQQTPGQGLQFLFEYFSETQRNKGNFPGRFSGRQFSNSRSEMNVSTLELGDSALYLCASSLASGSYNEQFFGPGTRLTVL.

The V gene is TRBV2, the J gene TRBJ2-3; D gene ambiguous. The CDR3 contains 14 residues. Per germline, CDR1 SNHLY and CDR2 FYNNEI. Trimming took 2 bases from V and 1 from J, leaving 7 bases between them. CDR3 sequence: CASSELFGTDTQYF. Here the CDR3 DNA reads TGTGCCAGCAGTGAATTGTTCGGCACAGATACGCAGTATTTT.

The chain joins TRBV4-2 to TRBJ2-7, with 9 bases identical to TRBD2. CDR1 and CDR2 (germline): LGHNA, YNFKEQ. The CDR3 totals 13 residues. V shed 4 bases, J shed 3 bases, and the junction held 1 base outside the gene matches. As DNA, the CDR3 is TGTGCCAGCAGCCTGACTAGCGGCTACGAGCAGTACTTC. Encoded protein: CASSLTSGYEQYF.

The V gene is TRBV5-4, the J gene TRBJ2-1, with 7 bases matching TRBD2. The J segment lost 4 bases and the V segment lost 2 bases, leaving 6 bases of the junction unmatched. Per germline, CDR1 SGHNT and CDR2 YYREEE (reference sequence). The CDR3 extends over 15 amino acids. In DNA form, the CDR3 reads TGTGCCAGCAGCTTTCGCGGGGGACCGTACAATGAGCAGTTCTTC. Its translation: CASSFRGGPYNEQFF. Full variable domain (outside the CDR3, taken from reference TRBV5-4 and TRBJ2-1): ETGVTQSPTHLIKTRGQQVTLRCSSQSGHNTVSWYQQALGQGPQFIFQYYREEENGRGNFPPRFSGLQFPNYSSELNVNALELDDSALYLCASSFRGGPYNEQFFGPGTRLTVL.

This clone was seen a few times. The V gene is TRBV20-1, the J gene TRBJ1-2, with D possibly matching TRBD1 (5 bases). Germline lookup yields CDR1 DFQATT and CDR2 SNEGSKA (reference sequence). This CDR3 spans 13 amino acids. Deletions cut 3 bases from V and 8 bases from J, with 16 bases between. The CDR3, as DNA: TGCAGTGCTAGTCCCACCACCAGGGCAGGCTACACCTTC. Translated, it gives CSASPTTRAGYTF.

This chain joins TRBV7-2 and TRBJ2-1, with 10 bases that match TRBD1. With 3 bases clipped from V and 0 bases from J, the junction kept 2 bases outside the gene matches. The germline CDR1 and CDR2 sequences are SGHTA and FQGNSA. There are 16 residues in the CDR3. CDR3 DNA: TGTGCCAGCAGCTTGAGGACAGGGGGCTCCTACAATGAGCAGTTCTTC. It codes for CASSLRTGGSYNEQFF.

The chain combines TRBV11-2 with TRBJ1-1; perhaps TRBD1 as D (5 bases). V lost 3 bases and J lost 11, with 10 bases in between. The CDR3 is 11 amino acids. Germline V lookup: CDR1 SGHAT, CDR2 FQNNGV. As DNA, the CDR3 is TGTGCCAGCAGCTTGGCGGGGGGGGCTTTCTTT. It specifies CASSLAGGAFF.

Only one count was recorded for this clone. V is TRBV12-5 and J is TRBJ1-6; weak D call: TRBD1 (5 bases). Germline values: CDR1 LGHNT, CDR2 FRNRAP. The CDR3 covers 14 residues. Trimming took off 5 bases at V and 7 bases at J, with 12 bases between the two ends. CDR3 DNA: TGTGCTAGTGGTGCGGGACCGCTAAATTCACCCCTCCACTTT. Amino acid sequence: CASGAGPLNSPLHF.

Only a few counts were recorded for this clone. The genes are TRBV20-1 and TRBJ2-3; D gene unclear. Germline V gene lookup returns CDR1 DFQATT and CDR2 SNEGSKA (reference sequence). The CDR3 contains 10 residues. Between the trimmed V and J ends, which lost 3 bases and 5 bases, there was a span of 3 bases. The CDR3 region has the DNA TGCAGTGCTAGCTTAGATACGCAGTATTTT. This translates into CSASLDTQYF.

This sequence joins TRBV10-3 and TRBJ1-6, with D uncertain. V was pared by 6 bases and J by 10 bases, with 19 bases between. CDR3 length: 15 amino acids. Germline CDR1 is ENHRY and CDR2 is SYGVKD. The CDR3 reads CAISPRTGTISPLHF. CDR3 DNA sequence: TGTGCCATCAGCCCTCGGACGGGAACCATCTCACCCCTCCACTTT.

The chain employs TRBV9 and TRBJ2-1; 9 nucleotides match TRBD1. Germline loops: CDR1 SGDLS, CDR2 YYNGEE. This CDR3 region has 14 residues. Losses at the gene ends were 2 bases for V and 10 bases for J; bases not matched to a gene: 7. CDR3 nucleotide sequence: TGTGCCAGCAGCGTCTCTGGACAGGGGCTCGAGCAGTTCTTC. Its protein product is CASSVSGQGLEQFF.

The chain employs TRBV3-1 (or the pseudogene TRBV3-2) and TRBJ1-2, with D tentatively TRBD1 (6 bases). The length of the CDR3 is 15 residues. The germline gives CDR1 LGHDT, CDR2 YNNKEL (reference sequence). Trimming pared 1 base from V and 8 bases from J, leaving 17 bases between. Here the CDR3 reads CASSQVDSGAGGYTF. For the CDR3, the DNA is TGTGCCAGCAGCCAAGTTGATTCAGGGGCCGGGGGCTACACCTTC.

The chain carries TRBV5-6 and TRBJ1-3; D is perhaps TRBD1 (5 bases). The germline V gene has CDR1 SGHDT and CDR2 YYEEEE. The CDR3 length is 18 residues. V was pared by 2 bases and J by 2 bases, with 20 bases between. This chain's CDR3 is CASSFRGNTESPGNTIYF. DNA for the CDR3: TGTGCCAGCAGCTTTCGGGGGAACACGGAGTCCCCTGGAAACACCATATATTTT.

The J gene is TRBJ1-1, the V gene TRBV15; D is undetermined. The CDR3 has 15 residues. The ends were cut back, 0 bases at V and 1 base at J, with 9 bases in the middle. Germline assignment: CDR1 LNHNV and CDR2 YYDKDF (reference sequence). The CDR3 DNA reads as TGTGCCACCAGCAGAGATCTAGGCGGGAACACTGAAGCTTTCTTT. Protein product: CATSRDLGGNTEAFF.

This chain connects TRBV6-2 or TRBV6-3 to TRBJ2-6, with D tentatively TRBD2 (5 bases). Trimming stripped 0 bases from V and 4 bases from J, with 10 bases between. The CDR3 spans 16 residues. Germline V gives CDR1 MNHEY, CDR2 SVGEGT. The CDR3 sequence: CASSYSAGKGANVLTF. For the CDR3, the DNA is TGTGCCAGCAGTTACTCGGCGGGCAAAGGGGCCAACGTCCTGACTTTC.

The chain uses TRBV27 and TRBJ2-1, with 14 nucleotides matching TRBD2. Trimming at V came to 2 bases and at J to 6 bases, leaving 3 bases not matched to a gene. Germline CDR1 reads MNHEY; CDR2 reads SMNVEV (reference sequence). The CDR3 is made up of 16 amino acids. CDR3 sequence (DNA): TGTGCCAGCAGTTTAGCGACTAGCGGGGGGGCCAATGAGCAGTTCTTC. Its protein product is CASSLATSGGANEQFF.

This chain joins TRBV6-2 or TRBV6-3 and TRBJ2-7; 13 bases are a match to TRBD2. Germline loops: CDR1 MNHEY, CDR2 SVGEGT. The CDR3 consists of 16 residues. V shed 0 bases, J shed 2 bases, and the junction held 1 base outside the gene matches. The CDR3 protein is CASSYSGTSGAYEQYF. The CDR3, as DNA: TGTGCCAGCAGTTACTCGGGGACTAGCGGGGCCTACGAGCAGTACTTC.

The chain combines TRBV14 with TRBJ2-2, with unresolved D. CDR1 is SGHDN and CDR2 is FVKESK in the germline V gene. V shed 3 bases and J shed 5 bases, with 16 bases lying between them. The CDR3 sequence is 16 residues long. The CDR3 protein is CASSQRPSSFTGELFF. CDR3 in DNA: TGTGCCAGCAGCCAGAGACCTTCTAGTTTTACCGGGGAGCTGTTTTTT.

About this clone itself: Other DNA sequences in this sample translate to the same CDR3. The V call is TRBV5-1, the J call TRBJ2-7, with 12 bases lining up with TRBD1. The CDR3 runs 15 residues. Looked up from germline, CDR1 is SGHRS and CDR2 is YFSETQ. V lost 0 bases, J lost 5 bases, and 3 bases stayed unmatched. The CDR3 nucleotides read TGCGCCAGCAGCTTGGTGGGACAGGGGGCTGACGAGCAGTACTTC. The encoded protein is CASSLVGQGADEQYF.

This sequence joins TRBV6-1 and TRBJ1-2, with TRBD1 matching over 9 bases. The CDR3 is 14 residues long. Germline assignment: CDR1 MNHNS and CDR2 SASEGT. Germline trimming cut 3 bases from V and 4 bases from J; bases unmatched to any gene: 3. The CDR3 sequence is CASSDGTGLYGYTF. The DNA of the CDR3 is TGTGCCAGCAGTGACGGGACAGGGCTCTATGGCTACACCTTC.

CDR3 DNA: TGTGCCAGCAGTCCACAGGGGGCCCTAGGGGGCTATGGCTACACCTTC. Encoded protein: CASSPQGALGGYGYTF. The chain joins TRBV27 to TRBJ1-2, with 9 bases matching TRBD1. Germline loops: CDR1 MNHEY, CDR2 SMNVEV (reference sequence). There are 16 residues in the CDR3. V was pared by 5 bases and J by 4 bases, with 11 bases of the junction left unmatched.

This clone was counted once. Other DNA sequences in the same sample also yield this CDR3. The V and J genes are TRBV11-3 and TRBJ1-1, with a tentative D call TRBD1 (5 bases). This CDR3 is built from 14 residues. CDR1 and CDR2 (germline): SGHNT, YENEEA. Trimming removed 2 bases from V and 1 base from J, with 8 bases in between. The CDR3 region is CASSLQGGNTEAFF. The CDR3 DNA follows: TGTGCCAGCAGCTTACAGGGTGGGAACACTGAAGCTTTCTTT.

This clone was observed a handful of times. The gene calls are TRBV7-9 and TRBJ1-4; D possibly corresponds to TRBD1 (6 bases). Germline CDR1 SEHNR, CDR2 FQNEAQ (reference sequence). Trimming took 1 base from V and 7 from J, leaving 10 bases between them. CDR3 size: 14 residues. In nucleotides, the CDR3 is TGTGCCAGCAGCTTAGACAGGGCTCCTGAAAAACTGTTTTTT. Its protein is CASSLDRAPEKLFF.

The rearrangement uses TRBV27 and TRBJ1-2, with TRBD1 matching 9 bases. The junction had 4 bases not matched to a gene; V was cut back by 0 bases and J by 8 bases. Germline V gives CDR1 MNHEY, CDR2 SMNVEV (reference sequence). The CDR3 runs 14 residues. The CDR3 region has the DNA TGTGCCAGCAGTTTATCACAGGGGGCCGGGGGCTACACCTTC. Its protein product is CASSLSQGAGGYTF.

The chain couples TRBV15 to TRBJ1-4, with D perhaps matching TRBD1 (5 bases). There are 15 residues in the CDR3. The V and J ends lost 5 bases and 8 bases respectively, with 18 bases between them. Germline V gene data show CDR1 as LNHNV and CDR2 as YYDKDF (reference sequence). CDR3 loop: CATSPSRGDREKLFF. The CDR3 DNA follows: TGTGCCACCAGCCCAAGTAGGGGTGATAGGGAAAAACTGTTTTTT.